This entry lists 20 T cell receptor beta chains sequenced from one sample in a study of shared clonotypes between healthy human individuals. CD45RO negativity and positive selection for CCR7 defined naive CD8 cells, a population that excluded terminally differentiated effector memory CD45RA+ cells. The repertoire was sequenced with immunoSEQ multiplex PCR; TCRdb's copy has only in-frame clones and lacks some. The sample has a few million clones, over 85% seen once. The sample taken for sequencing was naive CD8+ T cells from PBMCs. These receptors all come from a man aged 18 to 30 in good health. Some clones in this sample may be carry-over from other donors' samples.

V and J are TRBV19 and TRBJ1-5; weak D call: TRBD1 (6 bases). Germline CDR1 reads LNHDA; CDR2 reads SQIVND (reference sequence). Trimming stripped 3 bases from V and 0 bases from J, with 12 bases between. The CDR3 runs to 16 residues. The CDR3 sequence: CASSIWGQYSNQPQHF. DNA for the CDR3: TGTGCCAGTAGTATCTGGGGGCAATATAGCAATCAGCCCCAGCATTTT.

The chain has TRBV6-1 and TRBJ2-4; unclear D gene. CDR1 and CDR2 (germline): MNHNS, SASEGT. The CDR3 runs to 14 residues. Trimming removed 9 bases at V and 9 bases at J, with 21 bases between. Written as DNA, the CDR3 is TGTGCCAGATGGAGCCGGGCCTGCTTTCGCATTCAGTACTTC. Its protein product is CARWSRACFRIQYF.

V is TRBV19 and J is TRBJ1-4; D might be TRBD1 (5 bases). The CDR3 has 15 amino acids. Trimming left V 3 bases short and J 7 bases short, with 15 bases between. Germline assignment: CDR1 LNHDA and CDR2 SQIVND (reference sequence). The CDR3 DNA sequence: TGTGCCAGTAGTATCACAGGCCTTCCGGGTGAAAAACTGTTTTTT. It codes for CASSITGLPGEKLFF. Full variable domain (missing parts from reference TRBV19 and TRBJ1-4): DGGITQSPKYLFRKEGQNVTLSCEQNLNHDAMYWYRQDPGQGLRLIYYSQIVNDFQKGDIAEGYSVSREKKESFPLTVTSAQKNPTAFYLCASSITGLPGEKLFFGSGTQLSVL.

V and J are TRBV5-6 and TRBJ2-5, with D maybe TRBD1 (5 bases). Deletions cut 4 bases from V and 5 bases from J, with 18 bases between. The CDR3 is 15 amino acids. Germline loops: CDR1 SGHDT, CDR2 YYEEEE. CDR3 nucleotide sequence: TGTGCCAGCAGCCTCGAGCAGACCAGGGCCGAGACCCAGTACTTC. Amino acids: CASSLEQTRAETQYF.

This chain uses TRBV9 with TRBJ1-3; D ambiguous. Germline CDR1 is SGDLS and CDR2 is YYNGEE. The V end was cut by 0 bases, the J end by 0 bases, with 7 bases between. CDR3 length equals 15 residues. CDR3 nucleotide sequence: TGTGCCAGCAGCGTAGGCGGCTTCTCTGGAAACACCATATATTTT. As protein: CASSVGGFSGNTIYF.

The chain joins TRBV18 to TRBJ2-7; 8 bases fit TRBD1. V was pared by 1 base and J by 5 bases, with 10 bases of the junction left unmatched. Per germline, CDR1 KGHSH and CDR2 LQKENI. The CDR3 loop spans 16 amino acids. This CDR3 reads CASSPRRGHGEDEQYF. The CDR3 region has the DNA TGTGCCAGCTCACCACGCAGGGGGCACGGGGAAGACGAGCAGTACTTC.

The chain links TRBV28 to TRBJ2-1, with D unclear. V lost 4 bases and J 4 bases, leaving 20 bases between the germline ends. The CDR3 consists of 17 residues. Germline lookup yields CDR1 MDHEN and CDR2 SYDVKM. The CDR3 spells CASSSVRLASIYNEQFF. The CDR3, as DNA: TGTGCCAGCAGTTCCGTCCGACTCGCGTCTATTTACAATGAGCAGTTCTTC.

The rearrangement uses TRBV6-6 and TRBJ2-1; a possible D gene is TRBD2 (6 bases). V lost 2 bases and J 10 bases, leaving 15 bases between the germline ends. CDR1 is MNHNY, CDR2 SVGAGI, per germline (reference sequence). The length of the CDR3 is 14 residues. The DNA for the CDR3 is TGTGCCAGCAGTTACGCAGAGGCGGGATTAGAGCAGTTCTTC. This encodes CASSYAEAGLEQFF.

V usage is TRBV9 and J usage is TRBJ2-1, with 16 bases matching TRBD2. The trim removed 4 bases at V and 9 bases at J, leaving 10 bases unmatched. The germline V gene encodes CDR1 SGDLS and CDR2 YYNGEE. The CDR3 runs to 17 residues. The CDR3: CASSLALGTSGRGEQFF. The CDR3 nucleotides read TGTGCCAGCAGCCTTGCTCTAGGGACTAGCGGGAGGGGTGAGCAGTTCTTC.

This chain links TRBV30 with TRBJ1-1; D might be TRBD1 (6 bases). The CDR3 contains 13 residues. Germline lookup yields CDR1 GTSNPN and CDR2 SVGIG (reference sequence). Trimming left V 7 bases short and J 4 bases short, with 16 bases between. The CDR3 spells CAFMTGGATEAFF. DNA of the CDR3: TGTGCCTTCATGACAGGAGGCGCCACTGAAGCTTTCTTT.

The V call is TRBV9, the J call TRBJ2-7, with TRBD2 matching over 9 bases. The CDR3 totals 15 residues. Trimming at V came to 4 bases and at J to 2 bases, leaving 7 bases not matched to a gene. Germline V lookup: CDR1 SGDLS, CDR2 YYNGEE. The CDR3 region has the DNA TGTGCCAGCAGCCCCGGAGGCGGGAGGGCCTACGAGCAGTACTTC. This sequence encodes CASSPGGGRAYEQYF. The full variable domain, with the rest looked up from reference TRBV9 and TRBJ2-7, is DSGVTQTPKHLITATGQRVTLRCSPRSGDLSVYWYQQSLDQGLQFLIQYYNGEERAKGNILERFSAQQFPDLHSELNLSSLELGDSALYFCASSPGGGRAYEQYFGPGTRLTVT.

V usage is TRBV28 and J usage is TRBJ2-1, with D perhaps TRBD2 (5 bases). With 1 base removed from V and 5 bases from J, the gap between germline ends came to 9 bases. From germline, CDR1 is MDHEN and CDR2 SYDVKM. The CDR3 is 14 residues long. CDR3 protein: CASSLFQADNEQFF. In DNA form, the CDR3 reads TGTGCCAGCAGTTTATTTCAAGCGGACAATGAGCAGTTCTTC. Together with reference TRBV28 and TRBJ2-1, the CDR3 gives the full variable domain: DVKVTQSSRYLVKRTGEKVFLECVQDMDHENMFWYRQDPGLGLRLIYFSYDVKMKEKGDIPEGYSVSREKKERFSLILESASTNQTSMYLCASSLFQADNEQFFGPGTRLTVL.

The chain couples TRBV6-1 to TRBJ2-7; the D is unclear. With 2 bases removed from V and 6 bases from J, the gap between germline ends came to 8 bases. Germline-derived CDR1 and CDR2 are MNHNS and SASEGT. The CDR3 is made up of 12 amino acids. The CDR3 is CASSEPPLEQYF. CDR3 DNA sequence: TGTGCCAGCAGTGAACCCCCCCTCGAGCAGTACTTC.

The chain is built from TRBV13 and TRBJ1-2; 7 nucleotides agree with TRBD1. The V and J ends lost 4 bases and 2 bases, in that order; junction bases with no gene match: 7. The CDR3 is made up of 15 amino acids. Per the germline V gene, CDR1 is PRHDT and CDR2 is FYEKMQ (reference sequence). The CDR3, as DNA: TGTGCCAGCAGCTACCAGGGGGAAAACAACTATGGCTACACCTTC. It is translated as CASSYQGENNYGYTF.

In DNA form, the CDR3 reads TGTGCCAGCAGCACCTACTGGGACAGGGGTCCTCTGGGCAAAAACATTCAGTACTTC. Its protein product is CASSTYWDRGPLGKNIQYF. The chain joins TRBV28 to TRBJ2-4; 10 bases are a match to TRBD1. Trimming removed 6 bases from V and 3 bases from J; junction bases left unmatched: 17. The CDR3 sequence is 19 residues long. Germline V gives CDR1 MDHEN, CDR2 SYDVKM. The full variable domain, rest sourced from reference TRBV28 and TRBJ2-4, is DVKVTQSSRYLVKRTGEKVFLECVQDMDHENMFWYRQDPGLGLRLIYFSYDVKMKEKGDIPEGYSVSREKKERFSLILESASTNQTSMYLCASSTYWDRGPLGKNIQYFGAGTRLSVL.

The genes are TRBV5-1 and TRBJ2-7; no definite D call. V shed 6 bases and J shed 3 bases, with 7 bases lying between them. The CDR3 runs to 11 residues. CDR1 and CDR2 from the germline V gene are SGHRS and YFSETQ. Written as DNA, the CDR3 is TGCGCCAGCAAGTTGTACTACGAGCAGTACTTC. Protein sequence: CASKLYYEQYF.

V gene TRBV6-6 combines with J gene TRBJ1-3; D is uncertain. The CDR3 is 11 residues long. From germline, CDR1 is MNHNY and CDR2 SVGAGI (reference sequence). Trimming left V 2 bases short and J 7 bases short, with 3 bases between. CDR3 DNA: TGTGCCAGCAGTTACGCTAACACCATATATTTT. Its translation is CASSYANTIYF.

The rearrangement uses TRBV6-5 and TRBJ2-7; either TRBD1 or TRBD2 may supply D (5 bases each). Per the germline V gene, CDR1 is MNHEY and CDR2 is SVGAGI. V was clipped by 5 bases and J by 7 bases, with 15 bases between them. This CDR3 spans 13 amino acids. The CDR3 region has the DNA TGTGCCAGCAGTCCTAGGGGAGTGAGTGAGCAGTACTTC. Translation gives CASSPRGVSEQYF.

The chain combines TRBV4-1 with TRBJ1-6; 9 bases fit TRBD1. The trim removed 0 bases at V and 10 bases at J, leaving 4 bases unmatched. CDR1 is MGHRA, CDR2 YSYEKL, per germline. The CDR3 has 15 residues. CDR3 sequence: CASSQDGTGYSPLHF. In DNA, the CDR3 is TGCGCCAGCAGCCAAGACGGGACAGGGTACTCACCCCTCCACTTT.

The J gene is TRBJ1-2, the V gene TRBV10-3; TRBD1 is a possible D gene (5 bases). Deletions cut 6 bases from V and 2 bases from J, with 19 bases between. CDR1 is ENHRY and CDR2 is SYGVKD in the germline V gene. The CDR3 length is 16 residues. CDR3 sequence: CAIRHDEDISNYGYTF. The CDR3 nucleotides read TGTGCCATCAGACACGACGAGGACATCTCAAACTATGGCTACACCTTC.